The T cell receptor (beta chain) under discussion was sequenced for a study of cytomegalovirus exposure and HLA in healthy donors. Study as a whole: In a later analysis, the 110 or so validation repertoires were reported to have used the same platform as the 600 to 800 first-cohort repertoires. General study points: Specificity of three CMV-associated chains for CMV antigens was verified in vitro. Whilst most TCR sequences proved rare, a subset of public TCRs occurred across many donors.

On this clone: Its antigen remains unknown.

The CDR3 contains 14 residues. Germline CDR1 MGHDK, CDR2 SYGVNS. The junction had 9 bases not matched to a gene; V was cut back by 6 bases and J by 5 bases. The assay was immunoSEQ multiplex PCR, and TCRdb's table has in-frame clones only and misses some. Among around 150,000 clones listed, nearly 90% were seen once. The chain combines TRBV25-1 with TRBJ2-7; 8 bases align to TRBD2. The sequenced material came from PBMCs. The sequence came from a man aged 18 to 29 in good health and CMV-seropositive. In DNA, the CDR3 is TGTGCCAGCAGACCGGGACTAGAAGACAACGAGCAGTACTTC. Its protein is CASRPGLEDNEQYF.